This T cell receptor (beta chain) was recovered during a study of post-analysis software for immune sequencing data. Study details: The disease courses spanned relapsing-remitting, secondary progressive and progressive-relapsing forms of multiple sclerosis. Findings and caveats of the study: Those samples that were prepared in the same batch co-clustered strongly by F measure. Multiple sclerosis was associated with a significant reduction in normalized Chao1 diversity relative to controls. In patients, TRBV5-6, TRBV5-1 and TRBV20-1 belonged to roughly 5 TRBV segments found more frequently than in controls.

Libraries were made from TCR beta cDNA, and they carried unique molecular identifiers. The yield from roughly 1 to 10 million T cells was roughly 500,000 cDNA molecules in total. From the PCR reads, TCRdb called clonotypes with MiXCR, one entry per CDR3 protein. The data show roughly 870,000 distinct CDR3 sequences, around 53% seen once. The CDR3 contains 14 residues. From germline, CDR1 is SQVTM and CDR2 ANQGSEA. The V and J ends lost 6 bases and 4 bases, in that order; junction bases with no gene match: 5. This clonotype was recorded a few times. Its antigen remains unknown. The J gene is TRBJ2-3, the V gene TRBV29-1, with 12 nucleotides matching TRBD2. The sequencing sample was made of blood. The clonotype originates from a girl between 5 and 17 years old with multiple sclerosis. The CDR3 DNA reads as TGCAGCGTACGGACTAGCGGGGACCCAGATACGCAGTATTTT. Translating it yields CSVRTSGDPDTQYF.